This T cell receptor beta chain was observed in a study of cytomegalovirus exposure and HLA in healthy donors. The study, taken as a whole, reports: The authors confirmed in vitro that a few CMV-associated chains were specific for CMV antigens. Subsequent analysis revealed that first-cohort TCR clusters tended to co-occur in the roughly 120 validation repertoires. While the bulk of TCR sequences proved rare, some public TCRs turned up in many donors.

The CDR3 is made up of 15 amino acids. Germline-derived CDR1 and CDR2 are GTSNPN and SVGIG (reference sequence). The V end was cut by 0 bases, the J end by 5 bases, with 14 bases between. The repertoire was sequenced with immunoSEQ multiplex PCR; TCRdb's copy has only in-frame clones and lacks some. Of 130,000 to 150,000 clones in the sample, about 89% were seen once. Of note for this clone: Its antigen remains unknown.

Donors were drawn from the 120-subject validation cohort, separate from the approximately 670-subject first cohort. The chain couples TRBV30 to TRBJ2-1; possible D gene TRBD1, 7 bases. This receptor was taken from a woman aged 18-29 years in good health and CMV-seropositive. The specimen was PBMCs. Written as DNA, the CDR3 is TGTGCCTGGAGTGTGGACAGGTCGGGAGACAATGAGCAGTTCTTC. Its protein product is CAWSVDRSGDNEQFF.